This T cell receptor (beta chain) was profiled in a study of T cell responses to AZD1222 COVID-19 vaccine (dated by TCRdb to about 2021). With respect to the entire study: Because spike-specific TCR depth and breadth did not differ between the two schedules, AZD1222 recipients who got a second dose at roughly 4 weeks were pooled with those who got a second dose at roughly 12 weeks. Trial participants were enrolled into age subgroups of 18-55, 56-69 and 70-plus years, which contained 148, 28 and 57 TCR-sequenced participants, respectively. TCR sequencing was performed for roughly 250 trial participants, of whom about 200 were given two doses of AZD1222 and around 25 were given two doses of MenACWY control vaccine. The full study reports these points: Reportedly, close to half of the unique spike-specific TCRs recognized epitopes lying outside the regions that are mutated in the B.1.351 and B.1.1.7 variants. Conclusions about previously exposed vaccinees are limited, since just a handful of AZD1222 recipients were seropositive for SARS-CoV-2 at baseline. The 56-69-year group was small, and its depth increase did not reach significance, likely because of low power. No day 14 peak-response samples were available, so repertoires were characterized only after the peak T cell response. Most participants were white British and females outnumbered males, and the authors suggested that clonal diversity may have been underestimated. Spike-specific TCR breadth and depth rose significantly after two AZD1222 doses compared with day 0 and with MenACWY recipients. Vaccine-associated CD4 TCRs spanned the whole spike protein, with dominant responses in regions 160-218 and 743-854.

As concerns this clone: The clone's antigen remains unknown. Nothing much larger sits one base from this clone, and base qualities are not available.

There are 17 amino acids in the CDR3, from cysteine to phenylalanine inclusive. The retained sequence is limited to the CDR3, 51 bases, with the frame set at the first base. CDR1 and CDR2 (MNHEY, SMNVEV) derive from the germline V gene (reference sequence). Germline trimming: 1 base from V, 5 bases from J; junction bases outside gene matches: 10. Per the publication, the time point label means: baseline before first vaccination. Vaccinee samples were obtained from the UK trials COV001 and COV002, which included a single-blind randomized controlled phase 2/3 trial of AZD1222 (ChAdOx1 nCoV-19) in healthy adults. Trial participant PBMC samples were collected at day 0 and day 28 after the second dose for TCRbeta chain sequencing. The CDR3 regions of human TCRbeta chains were analyzed by immunosequencing. The authors' pipeline ran thus. TCRs in the repertoires were compared against a reference library of SARS-CoV-2-specific TCRs that had been generated with the MIRA antigen-specificity platform. Breadth meant the fraction of unique TCRs that were SARS-CoV-2-associated, whereas depth meant the fraction of total T cells that were SARS-CoV-2-associated. Using the MIRA data, each spike-specific TCR was mapped to the spike region that the TCR reacts to and placed in a CD4 or CD8 class. Log10-transformed breadth and depth values were compared by one-way ANOVA with Sidak's multiple comparisons tests. In its TCRdb copy, this immuneACCESS table keeps in-frame sequences only and misses some clones. Where compared with another copy, unresolved V genes explain less than half of these, and the others have no known cause. For V, J and clone size, that table is used; D and trimming come from the DNA. Counted in this sample were roughly 28,000 clones; over 85% of them appeared once. The ten top clones hold more than 8% of the sample.

The rearranged segments are TRBV27 and TRBJ2-1, with 8 bases aligning to TRBD2. This receptor was identified in an adult in good health. Specimen: peripheral blood, collected on day 0 of AZD1222 vaccination. The CDR3 region reads CASSLYGGGLPNNEQFF. The DNA sequence follows: TGTGCCAGCAGTTTATACGGGGGGGGGCTCCCCAACAATGAGCAGTTCTTC.